These T cell receptor beta chains were read from a single sample in a study of blood T cell repertoires in COVID-19. Libraries were prepared by immunoSEQ multiplex PCR; TCRdb keeps only in-frame clonotypes and omits some of them. The sample shows over 80,000 clones, 90% to 95% of them seen only once. Sequencing input: peripheral blood. These receptors originate from a man in his 60s with acute or convalescent COVID-19. Each CDR3 is given with its conserved first and last residue. D genes are given only for firm matches. Some rows mark clone size as missing; the rest say once, few, many or name a class of expanded clone.

D gene	clone size	J gene	CDR3 length	V gene	CDR3 protein	CDR3 DNA
-	-	TRBJ2-1	13	TRBV6-6	CASIRGSYNEQFF	TGTGCCAGCATCCGGGGTTCTTACAATGAGCAGTTCTTC
TRBD2	-	TRBJ2-3	15	TRBV7-9	CASSWSGSGTDTQYF	TGTGCCAGCAGCTGGAGCGGGAGTGGTACAGATACGCAGTATTTT
-	-	TRBJ2-7	13	TRBV19	CASSIDERGEQYF	TGTGCCAGTAGTATAGATGAAAGGGGCGAGCAGTACTTC
TRBD2	-	TRBJ2-1	19	TRBV6-1	CASIETAKSGRFLGNEQFF	TGTGCCAGCATTGAAACTGCGAAGAGCGGGAGGTTCTTGGGGAATGAGCAGTTCTTC
-	-	TRBJ1-2	12	TRBV29-1	CSVAGANYGYTF	TGCAGCGTTGCAGGGGCTAACTATGGCTACACCTTC
TRBD1	few	TRBJ2-7	15	TRBV9	CASSVGVGTGYEQYF	TGTGCCAGCAGCGTAGGGGTTGGGACAGGCTACGAGCAGTACTTC
TRBD1	-	TRBJ1-2	14	TRBV13	CASSLGTGNYGYTF	TGTGCCAGCAGCTTAGGGACAGGGAACTATGGCTACACCTTC
-	-	TRBJ2-7	13	TRBV11-3	CASSLYLPGEQYF	TGTGCCAGCAGCCTTTATCTCCCGGGAGAGCAGTACTTC
-	-	TRBJ2-5	14	TRBV25-1	CASNHPGNQETQYF	TGTGCCAGCAACCACCCAGGGAACCAAGAGACCCAGTACTTC
-	-	TRBJ2-3	14	TRBV7-7	CASSPLLGTDTQYF	TGTGCTAGCAGCCCCCTTCTTGGCACAGATACGCAGTATTTT
TRBD1	-	TRBJ1-4	15	TRBV4-2	CASSRLGQKDEKLFF	TGTGCCAGCAGCCGACTGGGACAGAAGGATGAAAAACTGTTTTTT
-	-	TRBJ2-5	15	TRBV24-1	CATSDFKGRTETQYF	TGTGCCACCAGTGATTTCAAGGGGCGCACGGAGACCCAGTACTTC
-	-	TRBJ1-1	14	TRBV5-4	CASSPERSGGEAFF	TGTGCCAGCAGCCCGGAGCGGTCCGGGGGTGAAGCTTTCTTT
-	-	TRBJ1-4	17	TRBV7-9	CASSPGRGRDVNEKLFF	TGTGCCAGCAGCCCAGGGCGAGGGAGGGACGTTAATGAAAAACTGTTTTTT
-	-	TRBJ2-5	12	TRBV7-2	CASSLSGETQYF	TGTGCCAGCAGCTTATCCGGGGAGACCCAGTACTTC
-	few	TRBJ1-5	15	TRBV9	CASSVGVGSVQPQHF	TGTGCCAGCAGCGTAGGTGTGGGCAGTGTTCAGCCCCAGCATTTT
TRBD2	-	TRBJ2-7	13	TRBV12-3/TRBV12-4	CASSGLAPDEQYF	TGTGCCAGCAGCGGACTAGCGCCGGACGAGCAGTACTTC
-	-	TRBJ2-7	17	TRBV15	CATSNIIWGRDVYEQYF	TGTGCCACCAGCAATATCATATGGGGGCGCGACGTCTACGAGCAGTACTTC
-	-	TRBJ2-3	13	TRBV7-2	CASSPSQGDTQYF	TGTGCCAGCAGTCCATCTCAGGGAGATACGCAGTATTTT
-	-	TRBJ2-3	14	TRBV11-2	CASSLDSSSDTQYF	TGTGCCAGCAGCTTAGATAGTAGCTCTGATACGCAGTATTTT
TRBD2	-	TRBJ2-1	13	TRBV29-1	CSEAGVRDNEQFF	TGCAGCGAAGCGGGAGTGAGGGACAATGAGCAGTTCTTC
TRBD1	-	TRBJ2-1	14	TRBV11-2	CASSSAGGYNEQFF	TGTGCCAGCAGCTCAGCAGGGGGCTACAATGAGCAGTTCTTC
TRBD2	-	TRBJ2-4	17	TRBV5-1	CASSLILAGGAGNIQYF	TGCGCCAGCAGCTTGATTCTAGCGGGAGGTGCGGGAAACATTCAGTACTTC
-	-	TRBJ1-6	14	TRBV5-4	CATRQNSYNSPLHF	TGTGCCACCCGACAGAACTCCTATAATTCACCCCTCCACTTT
TRBD2	-	TRBJ2-1	13	TRBV5-1	CASSPRLAGEQFF	TGCGCCAGCAGCCCTCGACTAGCGGGAGAGCAGTTCTTC
TRBD2	-	TRBJ2-1	15	TRBV18	CASSLTSGFYNEQFF	TGTGCCAGCTCGCTGACTAGCGGTTTTTACAATGAGCAGTTCTTC
-	-	TRBJ2-1	17	TRBV4-1	CASSQDHRSSLYNEQFF	TGCGCCAGCAGCCAAGACCACAGGTCGTCACTATACAATGAGCAGTTCTTC
TRBD1	-	TRBJ1-2	14	TRBV5-1	CASSLSSGGYGYTF	TGCGCCAGCAGCTTGAGTTCAGGGGGCTACGGCTACACCTTC
-	-	TRBJ2-7	12	TRBV6-5	CASSRSGYEQYF	TGTGCCAGCAGCCGCTCGGGATACGAGCAGTACTTC
-	few	TRBJ1-6	12	TRBV7-9	CASSFQVSPLHF	TGTGCCAGCAGCTTCCAGGTTTCACCCCTCCACTTT
-	-	TRBJ2-4	16	TRBV4-3	CASSQGGAGSRNIQYF	TGCGCCAGCAGCCAAGGGGGAGCCGGGTCGCGGAACATTCAGTACTTC
TRBD1	-	TRBJ2-3	13	TRBV28	CASRGTGGDTQYF	TGTGCCAGCAGAGGGACAGGCGGAGATACGCAGTATTTT
-	-	TRBJ2-5	16	TRBV4-3	CASSQDPAGEGETQYF	TGCGCCAGCAGCCAAGATCCGGCAGGGGAGGGGGAGACCCAGTACTTC
-	-	TRBJ1-2	13	TRBV2	CASSEPEGYGYTF	TGTGCCAGCAGTGAACCGGAGGGATATGGCTACACCTTC
TRBD2	-	TRBJ2-1	17	TRBV9	CASSVGLAGSSYNEQFF	TGTGCCAGCAGCGTAGGACTAGCGGGAAGCTCCTACAATGAGCAGTTCTTC
-	-	TRBJ2-3	18	TRBV21-1	CASSKEEGTGTGTDTQYF	TGTGCCAGCAGCAAAGAAGAGGGGACCGGGACAGGGACGGATACGCAGTATTTT
TRBD2	-	TRBJ2-5	15	TRBV7-8	CASSLVTGGQETQYF	TGTGCCAGCAGCTTAGTCACGGGAGGGCAAGAGACCCAGTACTTC
-	-	TRBJ2-1	14	TRBV3-1/TRBV3-2	CASSQDSSGNEQFF	TGTGCCAGCAGCCAAGATTCGAGCGGAAATGAGCAGTTCTTC
-	-	TRBJ1-2	16	TRBV4-1	CASSQDVGEGRYGYTF	TGCGCCAGCAGCCAAGATGTCGGGGAAGGGCGCTATGGCTACACCTTC
TRBD2	once	TRBJ2-3	14	TRBV19	CASKTSSEGDTQYF	TGTGCCAGTAAGACTAGCTCTGAGGGAGATACGCAGTATTTT